The rows below give T cell receptor beta chains drawn from one sample of a study of OX40 agonist ivuxolimab in advanced cancers. Generated by immunoSEQ multiplex PCR, the TCRdb table keeps only in-frame clones and is missing some. The table shows about 91,000 clones, with around nine tenths occurring only once. Here the sequenced sample was CD4+ or CD8+ T cells sorted from blood, taken in a trial of the OX40 agonist ivuxolimab. The origin of the receptors is an adult with an advanced solid tumor such as melanoma, head and neck, liver or kidney cancer. The CDR3 runs from the conserved cysteine through the conserved F or W. D genes are given only for firm matches. Size tells how often a clone was seen (once, few, many) or the class of an expanded clone, and some rows leave it out.

J gene	V gene	D gene	clone size	CDR3 DNA	CDR3 protein
TRBJ2-3	TRBV5-1	TRBD1	NA	TGCGCCAGCAGAGGGACAGGGAGCACAGATACGCAGTATTTT	CASRGTGSTDTQYF
TRBJ1-3	TRBV6-1	NA	NA	TGTGCCAGCAGTGAAGACAGGAGGCAATCTGGAAACACCATATATTTT	CASSEDRRQSGNTIYF
TRBJ2-5	TRBV23-1	NA	NA	TGCGCCAGCAGTCAATCGATAGGCGACTTCTCGTACCAAGAGACCCAGTACTTC	CASSQSIGDFSYQETQYF
TRBJ1-5	TRBV18	TRBD1	NA	TGTGCCAGCTCACGACAGGGGAATGATCAGCCCCAGCATTTT	CASSRQGNDQPQHF
TRBJ2-2	TRBV2	NA	few	TGTGCCAGCAGTGTAATGACTAGTGGGACCGGGGAGCTGTTTTTT	CASSVMTSGTGELFF
TRBJ2-7	TRBV5-1	NA	NA	TGCGCCAGCAGCTTGAAGGGACAGCAGTACTTC	CASSLKGQQYF
TRBJ2-5	TRBV7-2	NA	NA	TGTGCCAGCAGCTTAGTGCTACTCCAAGAGACCCAGTACTTC	CASSLVLLQETQYF
TRBJ2-7	TRBV6-6	TRBD1	NA	TGTGCCAGCAGTAGCCCTGGACAGGGTAGCTACGAGCAGTACTTC	CASSSPGQGSYEQYF
TRBJ1-1	TRBV6-5	TRBD1	NA	TGTGCCAGCAGAGACAATACAGGGGGCCTTGAAGCTTTCTTT	CASRDNTGGLEAFF
TRBJ1-2	TRBV6-1	NA	NA	TGTGCCAGCAGAACACCAACAGGAATCGGGGGCTACACCTTC	CASRTPTGIGGYTF
TRBJ2-3	TRBV7-9	TRBD1	NA	TGTGCCAGCAGCCCAGTCGGAGACAGGGGGCTAGGTACGCAGTATTTT	CASSPVGDRGLGTQYF
TRBJ1-4	TRBV6-1	NA	few	TGTGCCAGCAGTGAATACCCGCCCAGGGATAGTGAAAAACTGTTTTTT	CASSEYPPRDSEKLFF